These T cell receptor beta chains were read from a single sample in a study of T cell repertoires in cytomegalovirus infection. TCRdb independently ran MiXCR on the reads; one entry per CDR3 protein. In the table there are about 530,000 distinct CDR3 sequences, approximately 26% of which are singletons. Sequencing used PBMCs. These receptors originate from a human donor in good health (CMV status not recorded). Some clones in this sample may be carry-over from other donors' samples. Each CDR3 is given without its conserved first and last residue. A D gene is named only where the DNA matches it firmly.

V,J,D,length,CDR3
TRBV12-3/TRBV12-4,TRBJ2-2,.,13,ASSAGTTNTGELF
TRBV12-3/TRBV12-4,TRBJ1-2,.,13,ASSLMAGTFYGYT
TRBV7-2,TRBJ1-1,.,12,ASSVRGAFTEAF
TRBV7-2,TRBJ2-5,TRBD1,13,ASSFGQGVQETQY
TRBV6-6,TRBJ2-1,.,14,ASSYGQAYSYNEQF
TRBV11-2,TRBJ2-3,.,13,ASSHRSDPTDTQY
TRBV6-8,TRBJ2-2,.,14,ASSRTAPGGGGELF
TRBV11-2,TRBJ1-2,TRBD1,12,ASSLAGTGYGYT
TRBV2,TRBJ2-7,.,10,ASSPDRSEQY
TRBV6-6,TRBJ2-1,.,12,ASNFGGGYNEQF
TRBV5-4,TRBJ2-5,.,13,ASSRAGDRQETQY
TRBV19,TRBJ1-2,TRBD1,10,ASRQGDYGYT
TRBV18,TRBJ2-1,TRBD2,13,ASSLTSGNDNEQF
TRBV7-2,TRBJ2-3,TRBD2,14,ASSNPSGLAADTQY
TRBV7-2,TRBJ2-1,TRBD2,14,ASRPQLAGGPGEQF
TRBV7-2,TRBJ1-5,.,15,ASSFPSYGHSNQPQH
TRBV11-3,TRBJ2-1,TRBD2,15,ASSLGTSGRAYNEQF
TRBV28,TRBJ2-1,.,13,ASTLRLHSYNEQF
TRBV20-1,TRBJ2-5,TRBD2,11,SASWGTSETQY
TRBV20-1,TRBJ2-7,TRBD1,11,SAPGQAAYEQY
TRBV27,TRBJ2-7,.,13,ASSFSIYFSYEQY
TRBV7-2,TRBJ1-1,TRBD1,12,ASSLATGGTEAF
TRBV7-2,TRBJ2-5,TRBD2,12,ASSLQLAEETQY
TRBV19,TRBJ1-1,.,12,ASRVAGGPTEAF
TRBV7-9,TRBJ2-1,TRBD2,13,ASSLGLATHNEQF
TRBV7-2,TRBJ2-1,TRBD2,14,ASSPGTSGRRLVQF
TRBV3-1,TRBJ1-4,.,14,ASSPEIGLIREKLF
TRBV9,TRBJ2-3,TRBD2,14,ASSARLAGITDTQY
TRBV28,TRBJ1-2,.,13,ASSLVGAANYGYT
TRBV6-2/TRBV6-3,TRBJ2-7,.,15,ASSYYLRERRSYEQY
TRBV12-3/TRBV12-4,TRBJ2-5,TRBD1,13,ASSSRAGGRETQY
TRBV4-2,TRBJ2-5,.,12,ASSQVRTQETQY
TRBV29-1,TRBJ2-2,.,12,SVLWGRNTGELF
TRBV7-2,TRBJ2-3,TRBD2,14,ASSYGLAGAGDTQY
TRBV7-2,TRBJ1-6,TRBD1,12,ASSLRQGQAPLH
TRBV4-1,TRBJ2-7,TRBD1,12,ASSQEGQGYEQY
TRBV7-2,TRBJ1-1,.,12,ASSTGQTFTEAF
TRBV10-3,TRBJ2-7,.,12,AVGGTDGRYEQY
TRBV19,TRBJ1-4,.,14,ATKAWGAEPNEKLF
TRBV10-3,TRBJ1-2,TRBD1,13,AISPQQGVANGYT